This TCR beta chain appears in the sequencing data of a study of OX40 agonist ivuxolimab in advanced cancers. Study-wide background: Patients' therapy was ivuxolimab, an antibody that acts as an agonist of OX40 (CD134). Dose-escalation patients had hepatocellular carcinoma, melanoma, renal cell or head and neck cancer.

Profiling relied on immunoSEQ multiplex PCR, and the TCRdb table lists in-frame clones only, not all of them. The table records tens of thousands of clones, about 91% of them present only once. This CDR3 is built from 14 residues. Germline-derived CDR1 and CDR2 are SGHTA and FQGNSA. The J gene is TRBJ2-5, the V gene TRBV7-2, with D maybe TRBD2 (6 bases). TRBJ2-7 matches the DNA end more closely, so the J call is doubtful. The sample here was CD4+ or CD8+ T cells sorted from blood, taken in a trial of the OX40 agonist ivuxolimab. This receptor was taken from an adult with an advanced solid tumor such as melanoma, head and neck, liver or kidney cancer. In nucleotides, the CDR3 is TGTGCCAGCAGCTTAGCCGGGGGAGTTTACGAGCAGTACTTC. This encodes CASSLAGGVYEQYF.